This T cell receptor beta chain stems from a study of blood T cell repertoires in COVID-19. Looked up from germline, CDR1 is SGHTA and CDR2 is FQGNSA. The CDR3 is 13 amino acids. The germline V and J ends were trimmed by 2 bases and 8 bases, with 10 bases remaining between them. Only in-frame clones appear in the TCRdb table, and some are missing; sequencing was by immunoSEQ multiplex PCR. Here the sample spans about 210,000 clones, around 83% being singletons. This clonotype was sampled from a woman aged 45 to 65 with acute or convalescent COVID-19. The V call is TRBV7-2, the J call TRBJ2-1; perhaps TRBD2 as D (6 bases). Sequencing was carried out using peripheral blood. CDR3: CASSLFGGDEQFF. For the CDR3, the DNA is TGTGCCAGCAGCTTATTCGGCGGGGATGAGCAGTTCTTC.